This T cell receptor (beta chain) was captured in a study of Graves' ophthalmopathy and Graves' hyperthyroidism. Study outcomes and limitations: Sensitivity reached around 88% and specificity about 81% for a 13-signature model separating ophthalmopathy from stable hyperthyroidism.

In this sample, this clonotype turned up many times. Its antigen is unidentified. Using RNA transcripts, the TCR beta CDR3 regions were amplified. Scientists carried out first-round RT-PCR using HTBI primers and then a second-round multiplex PCR. MiXCR, applied by TCRdb to the multiplex PCR reads, yields one record per CDR3 protein. The sample has 400,000 to 450,000 distinct CDR3 sequences; 20% to 25% are singletons. CDR3 length: 15 residues. Germline V lookup: CDR1 SGHRS, CDR2 YFSETQ. V lost 4 bases and J lost 1; bases outside the gene matches: 6. Patients were left out if they had other autoimmune diseases, uncontrolled infections, pregnancy or lactation.

The material sequenced was peripheral blood. The receptor was isolated from a woman aged 18-29 years with stable Graves' hyperthyroidism. This chain connects TRBV5-1 to TRBJ1-1; TRBD1 matches 8 bases. DNA for the CDR3: TGCGCCAGCAGCCCGCCGACAGGGGAGAACACTGAAGCTTTCTTT. This sequence encodes CASSPPTGENTEAFF.